These T cell receptor beta chains were read from a single sample in a study of identical twins. TCRdb analysed the 5' RACE reads with MiXCR anew, one entry per CDR3 protein. The sample lists 400,000 to 550,000 distinct CDR3 sequences, roughly 24% occurring once. These data also formed part of another study, on T cells expressing NK-cell markers.

Sequenced: CD4+ T cells sorted from blood. The receptors were gathered from a woman under 30 in good health. The CDR3 runs from the conserved cysteine through the conserved F or W. A D gene is named only where the DNA matches it firmly. The size field is filled for only some rows; it gives once, few, many or a size class.

j_call: TRBJ2-1; d_call: TRBD2; v_call: TRBV2; clone_size: NA; cdr3_aa: CASSGWGGNYNEQFF; cdr3_nt: TGTGCCAGCAGTGGGTGGGGGGGTAACTACAATGAGCAGTTCTTC
j_call: TRBJ2-7; d_call: TRBD2; v_call: TRBV20-1; clone_size: once; cdr3_aa: CSAWPSGASYEQYF; cdr3_nt: TGCAGTGCGTGGCCTAGCGGGGCTTCCTACGAGCAGTACTTC
j_call: TRBJ2-3; d_call: NA; v_call: TRBV7-3; clone_size: NA; cdr3_aa: CASSSGLDTQYF; cdr3_nt: TGTGCCAGCAGTTCGGGCTTGGATACGCAGTATTTT
j_call: TRBJ2-7; d_call: TRBD1; v_call: TRBV18; clone_size: few; cdr3_aa: CASSMGQVGYEQYF; cdr3_nt: TGTGCCAGCTCAATGGGACAGGTGGGGTACGAGCAGTACTTC
j_call: TRBJ2-1; d_call: NA; v_call: TRBV5-1; clone_size: NA; cdr3_aa: CASSNPLGEASEQFF; cdr3_nt: TGCGCCAGCTCCAACCCGCTAGGGGAGGCTAGTGAGCAGTTCTTC
j_call: TRBJ1-5; d_call: NA; v_call: TRBV12-3/TRBV12-4; clone_size: few; cdr3_aa: CASSPQQGLINQPQHF; cdr3_nt: TGTGCCAGCAGCCCGCAGCAGGGTTTAATCAATCAGCCCCAGCATTTT
j_call: TRBJ1-4; d_call: NA; v_call: TRBV12-3/TRBV12-4; clone_size: many; cdr3_aa: CASSPQGPELFF; cdr3_nt: TGTGCCAGCAGTCCCCAGGGGCCCGAACTGTTTTTT
j_call: TRBJ2-1; d_call: NA; v_call: TRBV19; clone_size: NA; cdr3_aa: CASSIGASSPAASLF; cdr3_nt: TGTGCCAGTAGTATCGGAGCTAGCTCCCCTGCGGCTTCGCTCTTC
j_call: TRBJ2-7; d_call: TRBD2; v_call: TRBV12-3/TRBV12-4; clone_size: NA; cdr3_aa: CASSWALAGRAGEQYF; cdr3_nt: TGTGCCAGCAGTTGGGCCCTAGCGGGACGGGCAGGCGAGCAGTACTTC
j_call: TRBJ2-2; d_call: NA; v_call: TRBV5-1; clone_size: once; cdr3_aa: CASSLERIAGELFF; cdr3_nt: TGCGCCAGCAGCTTGGAACGCATCGCCGGGGAGCTGTTTTTT
j_call: TRBJ2-6; d_call: NA; v_call: TRBV5-8; clone_size: NA; cdr3_aa: CASSRGRDSGANVLTF; cdr3_nt: TGTGCCAGCAGCAGGGGACGGGACTCTGGGGCCAACGTCCTGACTTTC
j_call: TRBJ1-5; d_call: NA; v_call: TRBV7-2; clone_size: NA; cdr3_aa: CASSPQTGQPQHF; cdr3_nt: TGTGCCAGCAGCCCACAGACAGGACAGCCCCAGCATTTT
j_call: TRBJ2-7; d_call: NA; v_call: TRBV15; clone_size: few; cdr3_aa: CATSRAETGVNEQYF; cdr3_nt: TGTGCCACCAGCAGAGCGGAGACAGGTGTTAACGAGCAGTACTTC
j_call: TRBJ2-1; d_call: NA; v_call: TRBV10-3; clone_size: few; cdr3_aa: CAISEYASVSYNEQFF; cdr3_nt: TGTGCCATCAGTGAATATGCTAGTGTCTCCTACAATGAGCAGTTCTTC
j_call: TRBJ2-6; d_call: NA; v_call: TRBV5-1; clone_size: few; cdr3_aa: CASSLVSRISGANVLTF; cdr3_nt: TGCGCCAGCAGCTTGGTGTCCCGGATCTCTGGGGCCAACGTCCTGACTTTC
j_call: TRBJ1-6; d_call: TRBD1; v_call: TRBV5-1; clone_size: NA; cdr3_aa: CASSSRTGDNSPLHF; cdr3_nt: TGCGCCAGCAGCTCTCGGACAGGGGATAATTCACCCCTCCACTTT
j_call: TRBJ2-1; d_call: TRBD2; v_call: TRBV7-9; clone_size: NA; cdr3_aa: CASSLPSGTREQFF; cdr3_nt: TGTGCCAGCAGCTTACCTAGCGGGACCCGCGAGCAGTTCTTC
j_call: TRBJ2-7; d_call: TRBD2; v_call: TRBV12-3/TRBV12-4; clone_size: NA; cdr3_aa: CASIQAGGYEQYF; cdr3_nt: TGTGCCAGCATCCAAGCGGGGGGATACGAGCAGTACTTC
j_call: TRBJ2-4; d_call: NA; v_call: TRBV20-1; clone_size: few; cdr3_aa: CSASPVFGNIQYF; cdr3_nt: TGCAGTGCTAGCCCCGTGTTCGGAAACATTCAGTACTTC
j_call: TRBJ2-5; d_call: NA; v_call: TRBV6-1; clone_size: NA; cdr3_aa: CASSQLVRETQYF; cdr3_nt: TGTGCCAGCAGTCAACTAGTAAGAGAGACCCAGTACTTC
j_call: TRBJ1-4; d_call: NA; v_call: TRBV9; clone_size: few; cdr3_aa: CASSVEGGSEKLFF; cdr3_nt: TGTGCCAGCAGCGTAGAAGGGGGTAGTGAAAAACTGTTTTTT
j_call: TRBJ2-7; d_call: NA; v_call: TRBV20-1; clone_size: few; cdr3_aa: CSARDTRPYEQYF; cdr3_nt: TGCAGTGCTAGAGATACCAGGCCTTACGAGCAGTACTTC
j_call: TRBJ2-3; d_call: TRBD2; v_call: TRBV20-1; clone_size: few; cdr3_aa: CSAQLAGGLSDTQYF; cdr3_nt: TGCAGTGCCCAATTAGCGGGGGGGCTTTCCGATACGCAGTATTTT
j_call: TRBJ1-5; d_call: NA; v_call: TRBV7-2; clone_size: NA; cdr3_aa: CASSPQRDSNQPQHF; cdr3_nt: TGTGCCAGCAGCCCCCAAAGGGACAGCAATCAGCCCCAGCATTTT
j_call: TRBJ2-1; d_call: NA; v_call: TRBV15; clone_size: few; cdr3_aa: CATSRDRASSYNEQFF; cdr3_nt: TGTGCCACCAGCAGAGATAGGGCGAGCTCCTACAATGAGCAGTTCTTC
j_call: TRBJ2-7; d_call: TRBD2; v_call: TRBV6-5; clone_size: NA; cdr3_aa: CASRFSGGRMYEQYF; cdr3_nt: TGTGCCAGCCGTTTTAGCGGGGGGCGTATGTACGAGCAGTACTTC
j_call: TRBJ2-7; d_call: TRBD1; v_call: TRBV12-3/TRBV12-4; clone_size: NA; cdr3_aa: CASSRTTLRQGKTYEQYF; cdr3_nt: TGTGCCAGCAGTCGTACGACGCTCCGACAGGGTAAGACCTACGAGCAGTACTTC
j_call: TRBJ2-3; d_call: NA; v_call: TRBV27; clone_size: few; cdr3_aa: CASSLDLYTDTQYF; cdr3_nt: TGTGCCAGCAGTTTAGACCTATACACAGATACGCAGTATTTT
j_call: TRBJ2-1; d_call: TRBD2; v_call: TRBV7-6; clone_size: many; cdr3_aa: CASSPHPGTSGTNEQFF; cdr3_nt: TGTGCCAGCAGCCCACACCCCGGGACTAGCGGGACAAATGAGCAGTTCTTC
j_call: TRBJ2-2; d_call: NA; v_call: TRBV4-3; clone_size: NA; cdr3_aa: CASSQADRINGELFF; cdr3_nt: TGCGCCAGCAGCCAAGCGGACAGAATAAACGGGGAGCTGTTTTTT
j_call: TRBJ2-4; d_call: TRBD1; v_call: TRBV28; clone_size: NA; cdr3_aa: CASSYLPGQGTRRAKNIQYF; cdr3_nt: TGTGCCAGCAGCTACCTTCCGGGACAGGGGACCAGACGCGCCAAAAACATTCAGTACTTC
j_call: TRBJ2-3; d_call: NA; v_call: TRBV20-1; clone_size: NA; cdr3_aa: CSARAGTSNTQYF; cdr3_nt: TGCAGTGCTAGGGCAGGGACGTCAAATACGCAGTATTTT
j_call: TRBJ2-1; d_call: TRBD2; v_call: TRBV9; clone_size: few; cdr3_aa: CASSVAHSGGYNEQFF; cdr3_nt: TGTGCCAGCAGCGTAGCCCATAGCGGGGGGTACAATGAGCAGTTCTTC
j_call: TRBJ1-1; d_call: NA; v_call: TRBV3-1; clone_size: NA; cdr3_aa: CASTRLQGYTEAFF; cdr3_nt: TGTGCCAGCACCCGCCTACAAGGGTACACTGAAGCTTTCTTT
j_call: TRBJ2-7; d_call: NA; v_call: TRBV12-3/TRBV12-4; clone_size: NA; cdr3_aa: CASTLGAFSYEQYF; cdr3_nt: TGTGCCAGCACCCTCGGGGCGTTCAGCTACGAGCAGTACTTC
j_call: TRBJ2-3; d_call: TRBD2; v_call: TRBV11-2; clone_size: NA; cdr3_aa: CASSWDSGTRYTDTQYF; cdr3_nt: TGTGCCAGCAGTTGGGATAGCGGGACGAGATACACAGATACGCAGTATTTT
j_call: TRBJ2-2; d_call: TRBD2; v_call: TRBV5-1; clone_size: NA; cdr3_aa: CASSSLAGGDTGELFF; cdr3_nt: TGCGCCAGCAGCTCCCTAGCGGGAGGGGACACCGGGGAGCTGTTTTTT
j_call: TRBJ2-7; d_call: TRBD2; v_call: TRBV6-5; clone_size: NA; cdr3_aa: CASSSPGGRTYEQYF; cdr3_nt: TGTGCCAGCAGTTCCCCGGGGGGGCGGACCTACGAGCAGTACTTC
j_call: TRBJ2-7; d_call: TRBD2; v_call: TRBV12-3/TRBV12-4; clone_size: few; cdr3_aa: CASSLAGGPGDEQYF; cdr3_nt: TGTGCCAGCAGTCTAGCGGGAGGCCCGGGGGACGAGCAGTACTTC
j_call: TRBJ1-2; d_call: NA; v_call: TRBV11-2; clone_size: NA; cdr3_aa: CASSLDPSYGYTF; cdr3_nt: TGTGCCAGCAGCTTAGACCCCTCATATGGCTACACCTTC
j_call: TRBJ2-7; d_call: NA; v_call: TRBV7-2; clone_size: NA; cdr3_aa: CASSLYPRGSYEQYF; cdr3_nt: TGTGCCAGCAGCTTATACCCCAGAGGGTCCTACGAGCAGTACTTC
j_call: TRBJ2-3; d_call: TRBD1; v_call: TRBV12-3/TRBV12-4; clone_size: few; cdr3_aa: CASSLRGQGELNTQYF; cdr3_nt: TGTGCCAGCAGTTTACGAGGACAGGGGGAATTGAATACGCAGTATTTT
j_call: TRBJ1-3; d_call: NA; v_call: TRBV12-3/TRBV12-4; clone_size: NA; cdr3_aa: CASREGNLSGNTIYF; cdr3_nt: TGTGCCAGCAGGGAGGGGAACCTCTCTGGAAACACCATATATTTT
j_call: TRBJ1-4; d_call: NA; v_call: TRBV5-1; clone_size: few; cdr3_aa: CASSLEQFENEKLFF; cdr3_nt: TGCGCCAGCAGCTTGGAACAGTTCGAAAATGAAAAACTGTTTTTT
j_call: TRBJ2-1; d_call: NA; v_call: TRBV20-1; clone_size: few; cdr3_aa: CSASRLTYEQFF; cdr3_nt: TGCAGTGCTAGTCGCCTAACCTATGAGCAGTTCTTC
j_call: TRBJ1-1; d_call: NA; v_call: TRBV29-1; clone_size: NA; cdr3_aa: CSVEGQANTEAFF; cdr3_nt: TGCAGCGTTGAAGGGCAGGCCAACACTGAAGCTTTCTTT
j_call: TRBJ2-7; d_call: NA; v_call: TRBV5-1; clone_size: few; cdr3_aa: CASSFALPTGNYEQYF; cdr3_nt: TGCGCCAGCAGCTTCGCCCTCCCAACTGGAAACTACGAGCAGTACTTC
j_call: TRBJ2-1; d_call: NA; v_call: TRBV6-2/TRBV6-3; clone_size: few; cdr3_aa: CASSYRGSRVEQFF; cdr3_nt: TGTGCCAGCAGTTACCGTGGGTCTAGGGTTGAGCAGTTCTTC